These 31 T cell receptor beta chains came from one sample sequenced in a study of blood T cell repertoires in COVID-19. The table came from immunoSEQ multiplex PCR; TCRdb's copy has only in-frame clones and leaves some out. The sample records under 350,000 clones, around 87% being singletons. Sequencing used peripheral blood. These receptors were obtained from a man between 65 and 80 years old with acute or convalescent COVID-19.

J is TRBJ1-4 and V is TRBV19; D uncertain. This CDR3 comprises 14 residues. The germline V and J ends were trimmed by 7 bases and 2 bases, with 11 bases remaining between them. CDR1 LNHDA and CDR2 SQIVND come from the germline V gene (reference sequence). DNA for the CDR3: TGTGCCAGTACGAAGAGTCGGACTAATGAAAAACTGTTTTTT. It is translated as CASTKSRTNEKLFF.

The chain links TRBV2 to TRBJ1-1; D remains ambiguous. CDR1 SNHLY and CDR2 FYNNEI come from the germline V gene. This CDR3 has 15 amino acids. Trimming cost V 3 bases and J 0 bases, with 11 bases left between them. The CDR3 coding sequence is TGTGCCAGCAGTGATCCTGGGGAGATGAACACTGAAGCTTTCTTT. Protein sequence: CASSDPGEMNTEAFF.

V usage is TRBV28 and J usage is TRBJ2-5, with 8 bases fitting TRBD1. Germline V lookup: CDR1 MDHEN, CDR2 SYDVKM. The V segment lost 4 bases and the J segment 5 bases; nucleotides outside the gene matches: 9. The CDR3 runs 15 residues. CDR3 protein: CASSSPAGGHETQYF. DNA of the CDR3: TGTGCCAGCAGTTCCCCCGCAGGGGGCCATGAGACCCAGTACTTC.

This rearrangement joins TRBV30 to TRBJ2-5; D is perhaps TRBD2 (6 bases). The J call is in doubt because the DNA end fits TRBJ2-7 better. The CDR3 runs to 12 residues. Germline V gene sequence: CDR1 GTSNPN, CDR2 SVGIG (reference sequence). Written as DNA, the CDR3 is TGTGCCTGGATTAGAAGGCGGGGCGAGCAGTACTTC. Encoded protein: CAWIRRRGEQYF.

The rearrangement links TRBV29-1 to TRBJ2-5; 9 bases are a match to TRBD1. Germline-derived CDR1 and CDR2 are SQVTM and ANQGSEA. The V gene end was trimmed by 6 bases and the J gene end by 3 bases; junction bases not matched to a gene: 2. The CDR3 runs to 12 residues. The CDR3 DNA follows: TGCAGCGTACAGGGGGCCGAAGAGACCCAGTACTTC. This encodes CSVQGAEETQYF. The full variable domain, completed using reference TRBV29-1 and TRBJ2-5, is SAVISQKPSRDICQRGTSLTIQCQVDSQVTMMFWYRQQPGQSLTLIATANQGSEATYESGFVIDKFPISRPNLTFSTLTVSNMSPEDSSIYLCSVQGAEETQYFGPGTRLLVL.

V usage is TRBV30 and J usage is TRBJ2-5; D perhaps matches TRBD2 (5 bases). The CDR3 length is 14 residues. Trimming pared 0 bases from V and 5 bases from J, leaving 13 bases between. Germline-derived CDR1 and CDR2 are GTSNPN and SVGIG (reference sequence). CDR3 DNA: TGTGCCTGGAGTGTACTTCGGGGTGAGGAGACCCAGTACTTC. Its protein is CAWSVLRGEETQYF.

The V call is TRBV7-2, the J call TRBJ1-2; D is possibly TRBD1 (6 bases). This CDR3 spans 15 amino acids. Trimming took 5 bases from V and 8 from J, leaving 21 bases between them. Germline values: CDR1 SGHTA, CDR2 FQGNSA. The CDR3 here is CASSPDGGRREGYTF. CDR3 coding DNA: TGTGCCAGCAGCCCGGACGGGGGGCGCAGAGAAGGCTACACCTTC.

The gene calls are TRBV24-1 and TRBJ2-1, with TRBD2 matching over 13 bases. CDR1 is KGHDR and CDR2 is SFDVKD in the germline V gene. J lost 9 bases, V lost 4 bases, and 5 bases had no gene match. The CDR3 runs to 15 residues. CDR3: CATSDKGLAGTEQFF. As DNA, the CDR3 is TGTGCCACCAGTGACAAGGGACTAGCGGGGACTGAGCAGTTCTTC.

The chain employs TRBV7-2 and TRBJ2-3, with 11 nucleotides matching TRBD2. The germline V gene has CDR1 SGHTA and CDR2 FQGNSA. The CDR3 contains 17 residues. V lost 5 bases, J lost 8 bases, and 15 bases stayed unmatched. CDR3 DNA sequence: TGTGCCAGCAGCAATCGGACTAGCGGGCCAACCGTAGGTACGCAGTATTTT. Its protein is CASSNRTSGPTVGTQYF.

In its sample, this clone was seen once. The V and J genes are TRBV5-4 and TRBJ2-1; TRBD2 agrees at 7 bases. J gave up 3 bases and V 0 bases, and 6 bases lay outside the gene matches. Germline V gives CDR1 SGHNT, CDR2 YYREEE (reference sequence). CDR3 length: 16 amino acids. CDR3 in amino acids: CASSLGAGVIYNEQFF. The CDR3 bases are TGTGCCAGCAGCTTGGGCGCGGGAGTGATCTACAATGAGCAGTTCTTC.

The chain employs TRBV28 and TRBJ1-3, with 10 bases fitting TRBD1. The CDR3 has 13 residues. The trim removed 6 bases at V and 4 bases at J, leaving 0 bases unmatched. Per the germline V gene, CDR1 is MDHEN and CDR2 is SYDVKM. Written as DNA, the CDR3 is TGTGCCAGCAGGACAGGGGGCGGAAACACCATATATTTT. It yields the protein CASRTGGGNTIYF. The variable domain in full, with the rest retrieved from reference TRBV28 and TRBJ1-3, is DVKVTQSSRYLVKRTGEKVFLECVQDMDHENMFWYRQDPGLGLRLIYFSYDVKMKEKGDIPEGYSVSREKKERFSLILESASTNQTSMYLCASRTGGGNTIYFGEGSWLTVV.

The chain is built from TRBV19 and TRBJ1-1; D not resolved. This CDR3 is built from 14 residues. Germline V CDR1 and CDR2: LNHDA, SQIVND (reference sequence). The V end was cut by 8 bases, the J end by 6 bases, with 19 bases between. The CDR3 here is CASYARAKDPEAFF. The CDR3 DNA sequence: TGTGCCAGTTACGCACGAGCGAAAGATCCTGAAGCTTTCTTT.

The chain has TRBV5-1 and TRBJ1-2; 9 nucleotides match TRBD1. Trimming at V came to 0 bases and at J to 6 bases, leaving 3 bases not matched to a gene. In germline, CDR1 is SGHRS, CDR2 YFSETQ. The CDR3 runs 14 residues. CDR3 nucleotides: TGCGCCAGCAGCTTGGAGGGACAGGGTCATGGCTACACCTTC. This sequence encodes CASSLEGQGHGYTF.

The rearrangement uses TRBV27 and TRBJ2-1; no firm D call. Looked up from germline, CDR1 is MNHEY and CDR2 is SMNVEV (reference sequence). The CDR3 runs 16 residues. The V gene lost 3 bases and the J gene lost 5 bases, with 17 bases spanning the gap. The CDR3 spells CASSFSGWSRNNEQFF. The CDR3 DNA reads TGTGCCAGCAGTTTTTCGGGTTGGTCTAGGAACAATGAGCAGTTCTTC.

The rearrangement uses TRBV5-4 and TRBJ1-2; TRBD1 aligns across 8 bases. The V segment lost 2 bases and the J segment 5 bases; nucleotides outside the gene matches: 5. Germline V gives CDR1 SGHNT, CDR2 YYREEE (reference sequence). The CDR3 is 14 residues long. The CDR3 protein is CASSLFGQGYGYTF. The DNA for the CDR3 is TGTGCCAGCAGCTTATTCGGACAGGGTTATGGCTACACCTTC.

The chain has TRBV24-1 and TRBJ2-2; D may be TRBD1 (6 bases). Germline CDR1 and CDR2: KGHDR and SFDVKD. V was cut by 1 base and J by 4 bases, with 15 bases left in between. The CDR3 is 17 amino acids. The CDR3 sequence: CATSDFLGGDVTGELFF. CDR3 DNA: TGTGCCACCAGTGATTTTCTAGGGGGAGACGTCACCGGGGAGCTGTTTTTT.

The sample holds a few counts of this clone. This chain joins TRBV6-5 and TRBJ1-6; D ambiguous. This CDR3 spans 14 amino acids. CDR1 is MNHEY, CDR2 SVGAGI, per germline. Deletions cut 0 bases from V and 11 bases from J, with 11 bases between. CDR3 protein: CASSYSPGITPLHF. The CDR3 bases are TGTGCCAGCAGTTACTCTCCCGGGATAACACCCCTCCACTTT.

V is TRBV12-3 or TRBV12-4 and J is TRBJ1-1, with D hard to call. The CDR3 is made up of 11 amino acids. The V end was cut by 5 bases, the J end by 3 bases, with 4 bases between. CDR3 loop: CASSPYTEAFF. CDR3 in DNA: TGTGCCAGCAGTCCTTACACTGAAGCTTTCTTT.

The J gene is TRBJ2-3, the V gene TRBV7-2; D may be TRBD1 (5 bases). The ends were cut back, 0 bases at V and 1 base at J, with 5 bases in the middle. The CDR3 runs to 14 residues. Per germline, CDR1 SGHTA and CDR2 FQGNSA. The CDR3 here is CASSLAGRTDTQYF. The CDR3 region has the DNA TGTGCCAGCAGCTTAGCGGGGCGCACAGATACGCAGTATTTT.

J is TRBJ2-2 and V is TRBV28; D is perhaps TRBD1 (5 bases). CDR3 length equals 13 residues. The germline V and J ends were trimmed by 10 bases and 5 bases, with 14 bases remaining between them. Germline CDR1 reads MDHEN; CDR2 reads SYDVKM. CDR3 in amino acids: CAMGREQTGELFF. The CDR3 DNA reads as TGTGCCATGGGCAGGGAACAAACCGGGGAGCTGTTTTTT.

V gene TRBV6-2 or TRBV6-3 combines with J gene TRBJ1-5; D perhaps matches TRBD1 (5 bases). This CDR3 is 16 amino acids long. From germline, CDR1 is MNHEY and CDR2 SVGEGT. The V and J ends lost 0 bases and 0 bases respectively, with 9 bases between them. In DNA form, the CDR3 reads TGTGCCAGCAGTTACTCGACGGGGGTTAGCAATCAGCCCCAGCATTTT. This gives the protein CASSYSTGVSNQPQHF.

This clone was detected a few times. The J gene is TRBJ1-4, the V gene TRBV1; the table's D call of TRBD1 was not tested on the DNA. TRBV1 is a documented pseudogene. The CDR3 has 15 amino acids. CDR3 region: CTSRQGRSTNEKLFF. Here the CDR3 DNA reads TGCACCAGCAGACAGGGGCGATCAACTAATGAAAAACTGTTTTTT.

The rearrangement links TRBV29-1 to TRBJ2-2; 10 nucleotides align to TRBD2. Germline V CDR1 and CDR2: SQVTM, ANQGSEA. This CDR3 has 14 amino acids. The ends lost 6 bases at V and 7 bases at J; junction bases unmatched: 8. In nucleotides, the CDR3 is TGCAGCGTGGGCGGAGCGGGAGGGAGCGGGGAGCTGTTTTTT. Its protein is CSVGGAGGSGELFF.

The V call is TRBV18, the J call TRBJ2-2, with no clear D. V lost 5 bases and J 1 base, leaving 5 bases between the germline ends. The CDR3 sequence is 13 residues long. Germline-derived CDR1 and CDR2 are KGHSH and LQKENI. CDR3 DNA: TGTGCCAGCTCAAACGGGAACACCGGGGAGCTGTTTTTT. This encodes CASSNGNTGELFF.

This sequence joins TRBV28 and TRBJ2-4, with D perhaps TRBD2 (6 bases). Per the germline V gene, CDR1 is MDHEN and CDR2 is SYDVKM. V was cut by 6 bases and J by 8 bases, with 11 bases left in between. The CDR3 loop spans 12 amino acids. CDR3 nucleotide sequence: TGTGCCAGCAGGGAGGGCCGAGACATTCAGTACTTC. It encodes CASREGRDIQYF.

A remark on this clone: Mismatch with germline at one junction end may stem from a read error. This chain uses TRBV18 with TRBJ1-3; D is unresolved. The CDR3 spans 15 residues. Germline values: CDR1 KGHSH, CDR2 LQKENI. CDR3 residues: CASAPRRYSGNTIYF. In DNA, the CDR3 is TGTGCCAGCGCACCACGGAGATACTCTGGAAACACCATATATTTT.

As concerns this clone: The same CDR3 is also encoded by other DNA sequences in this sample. CDR3 sequence (DNA): TGTGCCAGCAGCCCCGGGACAGGGGCGGGCTACACCTTC. Protein product: CASSPGTGAGYTF. The chain uses TRBV7-2 and TRBJ1-2; 10 nucleotides match TRBD1. The CDR3 covers 13 residues. In germline, CDR1 is SGHTA, CDR2 FQGNSA. The ends lost 5 bases at V and 8 bases at J; junction bases unmatched: 5.

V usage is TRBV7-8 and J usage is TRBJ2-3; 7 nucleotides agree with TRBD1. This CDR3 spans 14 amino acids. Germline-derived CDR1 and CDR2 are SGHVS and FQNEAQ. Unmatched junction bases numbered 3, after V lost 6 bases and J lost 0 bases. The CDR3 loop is CASSRTGSTDTQYF. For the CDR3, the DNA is TGTGCCAGCAGTCGGACAGGTAGCACAGATACGCAGTATTTT.

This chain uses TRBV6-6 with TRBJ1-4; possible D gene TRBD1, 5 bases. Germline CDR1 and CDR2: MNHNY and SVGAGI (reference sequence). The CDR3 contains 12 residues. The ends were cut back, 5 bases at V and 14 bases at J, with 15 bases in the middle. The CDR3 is CASSGNSGGLFF. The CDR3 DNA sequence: TGTGCCAGCAGTGGGAACTCGGGGGGGCTGTTTTTT.

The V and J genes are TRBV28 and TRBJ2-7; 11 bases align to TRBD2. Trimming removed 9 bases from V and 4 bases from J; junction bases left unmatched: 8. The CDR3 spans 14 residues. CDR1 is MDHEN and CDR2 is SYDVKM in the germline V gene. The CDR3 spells CASQTGTSGYEQYF. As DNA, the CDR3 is TGTGCCAGTCAGACCGGGACTAGCGGATACGAGCAGTACTTC.

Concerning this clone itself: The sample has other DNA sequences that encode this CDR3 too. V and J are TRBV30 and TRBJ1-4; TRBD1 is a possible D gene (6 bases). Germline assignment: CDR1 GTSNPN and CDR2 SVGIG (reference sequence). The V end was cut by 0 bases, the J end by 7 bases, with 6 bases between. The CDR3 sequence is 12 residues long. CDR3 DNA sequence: TGTGCCTGGAGTGTACAGGGTGAAAAACTGTTTTTT. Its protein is CAWSVQGEKLFF.